These 26 T cell receptor beta chains share one sample of origin, sequenced in a study of blood T cell repertoires in COVID-19. Sequencing used immunoSEQ multiplex PCR; TCRdb keeps in-frame clones, though not all of them. This sample has under 200,000 clones, with roughly 85% found just once. The source material was peripheral blood. All receptors derive from a man in his 60s with active or convalescent COVID-19.

J is TRBJ2-1 and V is TRBV7-9, with 7 nucleotides matching TRBD2. In germline, CDR1 is SEHNR, CDR2 FQNEAQ (reference sequence). After removal of 2 bases from V and 5 bases from J, the junction contained 12 bases not matched to a gene. The CDR3 has 17 amino acids. The CDR3 DNA follows: TGTGCCAGCAGCTTAAGCCCCAGAAGCGGGGTAAACAATGAGCAGTTCTTC. Its protein is CASSLSPRSGVNNEQFF.

V usage is TRBV19 and J usage is TRBJ2-5; 12 bases agree with TRBD2. Germline V gene lookup returns CDR1 LNHDA and CDR2 SQIVND (reference sequence). The ends lost 4 bases at V and 5 bases at J; junction bases unmatched: 11. The CDR3 loop spans 17 amino acids. Here the CDR3 DNA reads TGTGCCAGTAGTAATTCGACTAGCGGGGGTCCCAGGGAGACCCAGTACTTC. This translates into CASSNSTSGGPRETQYF.

This chain uses TRBV5-1 with TRBJ1-2; D remains ambiguous. Trimming removed 4 bases at V and 7 bases at J, with 20 bases between. Per the germline V gene, CDR1 is SGHRS and CDR2 is YFSETQ. The CDR3 has 15 residues. Written as DNA, the CDR3 is TGCGCCAGCAGCCCGACATCCGGAGGGCATGGTGGCTACACCTTC. Residues: CASSPTSGGHGGYTF.

V and J are TRBV18 and TRBJ2-5, with D perhaps TRBD1 (5 bases). The CDR3 is 14 residues long. Trimming removed 3 bases from V and 7 bases from J, with 15 bases in between. Germline lookup yields CDR1 KGHSH and CDR2 LQKENI. CDR3 amino acids: CASSPSLGTGTQYF. The CDR3 region has the DNA TGTGCCAGCTCACCCTCCTTAGGCACAGGGACCCAGTACTTC.

V and J are TRBV3-1 (or the pseudogene TRBV3-2) and TRBJ2-7, with a weak D call TRBD1 (5 bases). Germline-derived CDR1 and CDR2 are LGHDT and YNNKEL (reference sequence). The CDR3 runs 15 residues. The V end lost 2 bases, the J end lost 5 bases, and 16 bases lay between the germline ends. CDR3 in DNA: TGTGCCAGCAGCCAAAACGGCAGGGAAGTCCACGAGCAGTACTTC. Amino acids: CASSQNGREVHEQYF.

The chain links TRBV24-1 to TRBJ2-2; TRBD1 aligns across 9 bases. CDR3 length: 16 amino acids. Germline loops: CDR1 KGHDR, CDR2 SFDVKD. With V trimmed by 2 bases and J by 4 bases, 4 bases remained unmatched. The CDR3 loop is CATSDSGQGSTGELFF. CDR3 nucleotides: TGTGCCACCAGTGATTCGGGACAGGGAAGCACCGGGGAGCTGTTTTTT.

This sequence joins TRBV4-1 and TRBJ1-1, with D perhaps TRBD1 (5 bases). Germline assignment: CDR1 MGHRA and CDR2 YSYEKL. The CDR3 runs 15 residues. The germline V and J ends were trimmed by 1 base and 3 bases, with 12 bases remaining between them. CDR3 sequence (DNA): TGCGCCAGCAGCCAAGCTCAGGGTCAGGACACTGAAGCTTTCTTT. It yields the protein CASSQAQGQDTEAFF.

The chain couples TRBV3-1 (or the pseudogene TRBV3-2) to TRBJ2-7; 8 bases fit TRBD2. Trimming at V came to 3 bases and at J to 3 bases, leaving 4 bases not matched to a gene. Germline V lookup: CDR1 LGHDT, CDR2 YNNKEL (reference sequence). This CDR3 contains 14 residues. CDR3 loop: CASSHSGADYEQYF. DNA of the CDR3: TGTGCCAGCAGCCATAGCGGGGCCGACTACGAGCAGTACTTC.

J is TRBJ2-1 and V is TRBV7-9, with D maybe TRBD2 (5 bases). V was cut by 6 bases and J by 3 bases, with 12 bases left in between. The germline CDR1 and CDR2 sequences are SEHNR and FQNEAQ (reference sequence). The CDR3 is 14 amino acids. CDR3 amino acids: CASRRLSGYNEQFF. In DNA form, the CDR3 reads TGTGCCAGCAGGAGATTGAGCGGCTACAATGAGCAGTTCTTC.

This sequence joins TRBV15 and TRBJ2-1; 7 bases agree with TRBD2. Losses at the gene ends were 0 bases for V and 5 bases for J; bases not matched to a gene: 4. CDR1 and CDR2 from the germline V gene are LNHNV and YYDKDF (reference sequence). The CDR3 is 15 amino acids. The CDR3: CATSRDAGAHNEQFF. DNA of the CDR3: TGTGCCACCAGCAGAGATGCGGGAGCCCACAATGAGCAGTTCTTC.

The chain's CDR3 is CATSDQDRYTDTQYF. The DNA for the CDR3 is TGTGCCACCAGTGACCAGGACAGATACACAGATACGCAGTATTTT. The V call is TRBV24-1, the J call TRBJ2-3; perhaps TRBD1 as D (6 bases). CDR3 length: 15 amino acids. Trimming stripped 4 bases from V and 2 bases from J, with 12 bases between. The germline CDR1 and CDR2 sequences are KGHDR and SFDVKD.

The J gene is TRBJ2-3, the V gene TRBV2; 8 nucleotides align to TRBD1. The CDR3 contains 15 residues. Germline CDR1 and CDR2: SNHLY and FYNNEI. The V gene end was trimmed by 6 bases and the J gene end by 1 base; junction bases not matched to a gene: 6. In nucleotides, the CDR3 is TGTGCCAGCAGGGCCGACAGGGGTGGCACAGATACGCAGTATTTT. Translation: CASRADRGGTDTQYF.

The chain recombines TRBV4-1 with TRBJ2-1, with D maybe TRBD1 (6 bases). V lost 0 bases to trimming and J lost 4 bases, with 10 bases between them. There are 15 residues in the CDR3. Germline assignment: CDR1 MGHRA and CDR2 YSYEKL. The CDR3 loop is CASSQEGAVYNEQFF. The CDR3 DNA is TGCGCCAGCAGCCAAGAGGGGGCGGTATACAATGAGCAGTTCTTC.

The rearrangement uses TRBV28 and TRBJ2-7; weak D call: TRBD1 (5 bases). CDR3 length equals 14 residues. Germline assignment: CDR1 MDHEN and CDR2 SYDVKM. V was trimmed by 7 bases and J by 0 bases, leaving 13 bases between them. The DNA of the CDR3 is TGTGCCAGCAACATCGACAGAAGCTCCTACGAGCAGTACTTC. Protein sequence: CASNIDRSSYEQYF.

CDR3 in DNA: TGTGCCAGCACCGGAGGAGGGGCGGGCTACGAGCAGTACTTC. This gives the protein CASTGGGAGYEQYF. The genes are TRBV6-5 and TRBJ2-7; possible D gene TRBD2, 6 bases. V shed 7 bases and J shed 3 bases, with 16 bases lying between them. Per germline, CDR1 MNHEY and CDR2 SVGAGI. CDR3 length: 14 amino acids.

The chain uses TRBV11-2 and TRBJ2-3, with D tentatively TRBD2 (6 bases). Germline V lookup: CDR1 SGHAT, CDR2 FQNNGV. This CDR3 spans 14 amino acids. Trimming stripped 1 base from V and 7 bases from J, with 12 bases between. This chain's CDR3 is CASSLGGLGYTQYF. CDR3 sequence (DNA): TGTGCCAGCAGCTTAGGGGGACTGGGGTATACGCAGTATTTT. The full variable domain, in which reference TRBV11-2 and TRBJ2-3 provide the parts outside the CDR3, is EAGVAQSPRYKIIEKRQSVAFWCNPISGHATLYWYQQILGQGPKLLIQFQNNGVVDDSQLPKDRFSAERLKGVDSTLKIQPAKLEDSAVYLCASSLGGLGYTQYFGPGTRLTVL.

This clone has a single count. V and J are TRBV9 and TRBJ1-5; weak D call: TRBD1 (6 bases). This CDR3 is built from 14 residues. From germline, CDR1 is SGDLS and CDR2 YYNGEE. With 0 bases removed from V and 7 bases from J, the gap between germline ends came to 11 bases. For the CDR3, the DNA is TGTGCCAGCAGCGTAGATCAGGGGAACCAGCCCCAGCATTTT. Protein: CASSVDQGNQPQHF.

This chain links TRBV29-1 with TRBJ1-6; 7 nucleotides align to TRBD1. J was trimmed by 8 bases and V by 8 bases; bases with no gene match: 15. Germline lookup yields CDR1 SQVTM and CDR2 ANQGSEA. The CDR3 sequence is 15 residues long. The CDR3 spells CSPLEGGRYDSPLHF. The CDR3 coding sequence is TGCAGCCCCTTAGAAGGGGGCAGATATGATTCACCCCTCCACTTT.

Written as DNA, the CDR3 is TGCAGTGCTAGTGGTGGGGGGGTGACAGATACGCAGTATTTT. It specifies CSASGGGVTDTQYF. The rearrangement joins TRBV20-1 to TRBJ2-3; 7 positions match TRBD2. Trimming cost V 3 bases and J 3 bases; bases outside gene matches: 6. This CDR3 spans 14 amino acids. Looked up from germline, CDR1 is DFQATT and CDR2 is SNEGSKA (reference sequence).

The chain combines TRBV10-3 with TRBJ2-7, with 9 bases aligning to TRBD1. Unmatched junction bases numbered 4, after V lost 3 bases and J lost 7 bases. The germline CDR1 and CDR2 sequences are ENHRY and SYGVKD. The CDR3 runs 13 residues. CDR3 protein: CAISDSGTGEQYF. The CDR3 coding sequence is TGTGCCATCAGTGACTCCGGGACAGGGGAGCAGTACTTC.

The chain combines TRBV2 with TRBJ2-1; the D gene is possibly TRBD2 (5 bases). The CDR3 has 13 residues. Looked up from germline, CDR1 is SNHLY and CDR2 is FYNNEI. Trimming removed 6 bases at V and 6 bases at J, with 12 bases between. CDR3 coding DNA: TGTGCCAGCAGGGACTCGGAATTCAATGAGCAGTTCTTC. Protein: CASRDSEFNEQFF.

V gene TRBV2 combines with J gene TRBJ1-4; D possibly corresponds to TRBD1 (5 bases). Trimming stripped 4 bases from V and 0 bases from J, with 18 bases between. The CDR3 has 18 residues. Germline V CDR1 and CDR2: SNHLY, FYNNEI. CDR3 loop: CASSAEQARITTNEKLFF. CDR3 in DNA: TGTGCCAGCAGTGCAGAACAGGCGAGGATAACAACTAATGAAAAACTGTTTTTT.

The chain recombines TRBV3-1 (or the pseudogene TRBV3-2) with TRBJ2-3; D call uncertain. Germline assignment: CDR1 LGHDT and CDR2 YNNKEL (reference sequence). This CDR3 has 14 residues. V was trimmed by 4 bases and J by 1 base, leaving 9 bases between them. This CDR3 reads CASSPRSGTDTQYF. In DNA form, the CDR3 reads TGTGCCAGCAGCCCCCGTTCTGGCACAGATACGCAGTATTTT.

The CDR3 region has the DNA TGTGCCAGCAGCTTACAGGACAGTTACAATGAGCAGTTCTTC. It is translated as CASSLQDSYNEQFF. This sequence joins TRBV7-9 and TRBJ2-1; a weak D match, TRBD1 (6 bases). The CDR3 extends over 14 amino acids. V was clipped by 2 bases and J by 4 bases, with 9 bases between them. CDR1 is SEHNR and CDR2 is FQNEAQ in the germline V gene (reference sequence). The full variable domain, its missing parts supplied by reference TRBV7-9 and TRBJ2-1, is DTGVSQNPRHKITKRGQNVTFRCDPISEHNRLYWYRQTLGQGPEFLTYFQNEAQLEKSRLLSDRFSAERPKGSFSTLEIQRTEQGDSAMYLCASSLQDSYNEQFFGPGTRLTVL.

The chain couples TRBV10-1 to TRBJ1-1; 7 nucleotides agree with TRBD1. There are 14 residues in the CDR3. Germline loops: CDR1 WNHNN, CDR2 SYGVQD (reference sequence). The V and J ends lost 2 bases and 1 base, in that order; junction bases with no gene match: 1. As DNA, the CDR3 is TGCGCCAGCAGTGAGGCAGGGGGGAACACTGAAGCTTTCTTT. It translates to CASSEAGGNTEAFF.

This clone was recorded once. The V and J genes are TRBV18 and TRBJ1-5; 8 nucleotides line up with TRBD1. The V gene's germline CDR1 is KGHSH and CDR2 LQKENI. The CDR3 totals 15 residues. Trimming took 2 bases from V and 9 from J; bases not matched to a gene: 9. CDR3 in DNA: TGTGCCAGCTCACCATCGACAGGGGAGTTAGGGCCCCAGCATTTT. Translation: CASSPSTGELGPQHF.